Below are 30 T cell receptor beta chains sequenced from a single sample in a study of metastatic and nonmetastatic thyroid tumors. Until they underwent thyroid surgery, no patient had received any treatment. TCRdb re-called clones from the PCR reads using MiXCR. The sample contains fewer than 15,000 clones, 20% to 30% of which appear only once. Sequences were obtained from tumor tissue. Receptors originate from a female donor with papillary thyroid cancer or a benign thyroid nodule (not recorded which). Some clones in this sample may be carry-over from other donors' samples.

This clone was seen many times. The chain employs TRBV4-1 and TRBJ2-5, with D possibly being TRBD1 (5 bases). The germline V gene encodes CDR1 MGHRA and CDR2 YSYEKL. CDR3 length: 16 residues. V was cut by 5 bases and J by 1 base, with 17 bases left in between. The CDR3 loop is CASSRSGTTGQETQYF. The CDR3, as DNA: TGCGCCAGCAGCAGGTCAGGAACCACAGGCCAAGAGACCCAGTACTTC.

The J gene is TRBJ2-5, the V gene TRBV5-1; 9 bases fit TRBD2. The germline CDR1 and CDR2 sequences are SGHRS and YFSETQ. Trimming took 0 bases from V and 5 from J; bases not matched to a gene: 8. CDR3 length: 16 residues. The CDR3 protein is CASSLGSSGSLETQYF. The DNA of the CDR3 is TGCGCCAGCAGCTTGGGGAGTAGCGGGAGTTTGGAGACCCAGTACTTC.

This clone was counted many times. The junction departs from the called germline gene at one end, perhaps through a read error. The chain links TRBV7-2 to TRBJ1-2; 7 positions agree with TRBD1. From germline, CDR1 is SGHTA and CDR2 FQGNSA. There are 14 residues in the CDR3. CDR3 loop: CASSLQQGKYGYIF. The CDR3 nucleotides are TGTGCCAGCAGCTTACAACAGGGGAAATATGGCTACATCTTC.

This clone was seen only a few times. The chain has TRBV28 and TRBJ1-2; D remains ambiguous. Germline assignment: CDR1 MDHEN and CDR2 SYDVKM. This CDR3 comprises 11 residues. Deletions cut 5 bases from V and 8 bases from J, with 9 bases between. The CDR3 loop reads CASSLAAGYTF. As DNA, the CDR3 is TGTGCCAGCAGTCTGGCCGCGGGCTACACCTTC.

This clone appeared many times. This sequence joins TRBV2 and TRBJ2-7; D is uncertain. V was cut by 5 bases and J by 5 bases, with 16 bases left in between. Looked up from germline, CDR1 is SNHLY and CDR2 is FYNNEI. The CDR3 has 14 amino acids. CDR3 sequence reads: CASSSPRTRDEQYF. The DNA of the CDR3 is TGTGCCAGCAGTTCCCCGAGGACCCGGGACGAGCAGTACTTC.

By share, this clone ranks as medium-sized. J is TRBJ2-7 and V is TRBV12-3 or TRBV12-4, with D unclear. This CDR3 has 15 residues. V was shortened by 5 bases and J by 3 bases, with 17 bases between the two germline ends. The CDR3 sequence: CASSPFNSHLYEQYF. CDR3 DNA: TGTGCCAGCAGTCCGTTCAACAGCCACCTCTACGAGCAGTACTTC.

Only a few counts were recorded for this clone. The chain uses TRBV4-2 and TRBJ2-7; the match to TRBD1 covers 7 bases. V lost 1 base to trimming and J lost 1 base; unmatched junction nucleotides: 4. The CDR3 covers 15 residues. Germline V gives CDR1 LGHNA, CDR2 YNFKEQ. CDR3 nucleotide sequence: TGTGCCAGCAGCCAAGGACAGGGTATTTCCTACGAGCAGTACTTC. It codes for CASSQGQGISYEQYF.

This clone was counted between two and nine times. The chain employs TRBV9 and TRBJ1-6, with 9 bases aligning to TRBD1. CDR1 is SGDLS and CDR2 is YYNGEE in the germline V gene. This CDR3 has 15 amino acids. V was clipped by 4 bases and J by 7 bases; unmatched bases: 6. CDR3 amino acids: CASSPGQGKNSPLHF. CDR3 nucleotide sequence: TGTGCCAGCAGCCCCGGACAGGGGAAGAATTCACCCCTCCACTTT.

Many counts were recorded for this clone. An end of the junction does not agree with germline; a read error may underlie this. CDR3 in DNA: TGCGGTGCTAGAGGACTAGCGGGGTACAATGAGCAGTTCTTC. Encoded protein: CGARGLAGYNEQFF. This chain links TRBV20-1 with TRBJ2-1; 12 bases are shared with TRBD2. The CDR3 length is 14 residues. Looked up from germline, CDR1 is DFQATT and CDR2 is SNEGSKA (reference sequence).

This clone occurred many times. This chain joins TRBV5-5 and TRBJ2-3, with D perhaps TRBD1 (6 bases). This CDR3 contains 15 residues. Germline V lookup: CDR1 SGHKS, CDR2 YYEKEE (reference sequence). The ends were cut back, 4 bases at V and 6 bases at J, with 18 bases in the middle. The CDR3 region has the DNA TGTGCCAGCAGCCGAGAGCCAGGGACACGGGATACGCAGTATTTT. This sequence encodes CASSREPGTRDTQYF.

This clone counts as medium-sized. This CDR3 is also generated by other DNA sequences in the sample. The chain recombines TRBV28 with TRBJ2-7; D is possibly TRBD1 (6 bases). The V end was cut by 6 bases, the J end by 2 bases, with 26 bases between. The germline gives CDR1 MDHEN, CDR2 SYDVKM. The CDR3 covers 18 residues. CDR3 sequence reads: CASRPITGISLSTYEQYF. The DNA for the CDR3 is TGTGCCAGCAGACCCATTACAGGGATCTCCCTCTCCACCTACGAGCAGTACTTC.

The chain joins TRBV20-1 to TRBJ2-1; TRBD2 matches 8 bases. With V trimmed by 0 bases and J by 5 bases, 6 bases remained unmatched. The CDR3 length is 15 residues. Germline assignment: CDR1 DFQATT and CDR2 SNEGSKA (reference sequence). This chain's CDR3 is CSARDASGSHNEQFF. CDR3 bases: TGCAGTGCTAGAGATGCGAGCGGGAGTCACAATGAGCAGTTCTTC.

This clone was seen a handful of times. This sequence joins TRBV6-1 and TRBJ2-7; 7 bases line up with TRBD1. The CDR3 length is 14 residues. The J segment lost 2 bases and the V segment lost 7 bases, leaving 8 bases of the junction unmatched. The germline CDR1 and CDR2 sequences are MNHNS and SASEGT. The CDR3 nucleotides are TGTGCCAGCATCTACAGGGGCAGGACCTACGAGCAGTACTTC. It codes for CASIYRGRTYEQYF.

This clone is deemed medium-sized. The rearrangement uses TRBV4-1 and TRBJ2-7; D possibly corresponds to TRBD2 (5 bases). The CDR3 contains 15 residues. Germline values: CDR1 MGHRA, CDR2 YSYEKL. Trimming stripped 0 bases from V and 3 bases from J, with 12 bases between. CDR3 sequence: CASSQEGDFYYEQYF. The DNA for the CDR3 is TGCGCCAGCAGCCAAGAGGGAGACTTCTACTACGAGCAGTACTTC.

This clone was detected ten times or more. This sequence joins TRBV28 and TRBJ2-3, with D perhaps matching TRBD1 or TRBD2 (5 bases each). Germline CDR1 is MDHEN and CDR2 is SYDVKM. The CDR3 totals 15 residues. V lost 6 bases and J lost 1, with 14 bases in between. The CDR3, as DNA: TGTGCCAGCAGCCTAGGGGAGCCCGGCACAGATACGCAGTATTTT. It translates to CASSLGEPGTDTQYF. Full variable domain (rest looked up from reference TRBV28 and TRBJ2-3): DVKVTQSSRYLVKRTGEKVFLECVQDMDHENMFWYRQDPGLGLRLIYFSYDVKMKEKGDIPEGYSVSREKKERFSLILESASTNQTSMYLCASSLGEPGTDTQYFGPGTRLTVL.

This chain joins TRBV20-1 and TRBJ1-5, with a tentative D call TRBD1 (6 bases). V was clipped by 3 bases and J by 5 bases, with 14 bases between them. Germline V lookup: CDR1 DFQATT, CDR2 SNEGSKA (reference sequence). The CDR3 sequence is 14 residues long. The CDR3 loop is CSARGGARHQPQHF. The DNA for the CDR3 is TGCAGTGCTAGGGGGGGGGCGCGACATCAGCCCCAGCATTTT.

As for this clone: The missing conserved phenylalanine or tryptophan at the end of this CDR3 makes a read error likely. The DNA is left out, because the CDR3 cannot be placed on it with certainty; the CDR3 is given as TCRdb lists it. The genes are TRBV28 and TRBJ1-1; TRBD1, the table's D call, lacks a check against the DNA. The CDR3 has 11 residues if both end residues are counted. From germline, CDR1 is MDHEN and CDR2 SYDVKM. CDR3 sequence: CASSFWGGSFL.

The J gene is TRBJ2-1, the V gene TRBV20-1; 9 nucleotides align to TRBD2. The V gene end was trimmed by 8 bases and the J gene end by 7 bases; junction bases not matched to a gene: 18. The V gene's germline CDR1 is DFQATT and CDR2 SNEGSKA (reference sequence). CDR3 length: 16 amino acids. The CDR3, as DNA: TGCAGTCTCGAGGGGTCTAGCGGGGATCGCCGAAATGAGCAGTTCTTC. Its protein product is CSLEGSSGDRRNEQFF.

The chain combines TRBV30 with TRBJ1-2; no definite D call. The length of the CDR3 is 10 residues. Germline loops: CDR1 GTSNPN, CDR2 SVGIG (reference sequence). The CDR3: CALYRYGYTF. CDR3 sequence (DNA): TGTGCTCTTTACCGTTATGGCTACACCTTC.

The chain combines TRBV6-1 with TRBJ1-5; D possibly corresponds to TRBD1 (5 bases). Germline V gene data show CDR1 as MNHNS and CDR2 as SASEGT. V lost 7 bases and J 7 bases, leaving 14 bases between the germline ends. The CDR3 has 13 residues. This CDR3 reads CASKRDQAQPQHF. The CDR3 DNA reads TGTGCCAGCAAGAGGGACCAGGCGCAGCCCCAGCATTTT.

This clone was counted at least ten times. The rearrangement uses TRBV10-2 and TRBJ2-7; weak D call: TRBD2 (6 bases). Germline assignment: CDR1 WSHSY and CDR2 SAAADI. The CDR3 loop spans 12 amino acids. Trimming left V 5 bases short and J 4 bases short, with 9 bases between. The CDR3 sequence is CASSPRGYEQYF. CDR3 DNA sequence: TGCGCCAGCAGTCCTCGGGGGTACGAGCAGTACTTC.

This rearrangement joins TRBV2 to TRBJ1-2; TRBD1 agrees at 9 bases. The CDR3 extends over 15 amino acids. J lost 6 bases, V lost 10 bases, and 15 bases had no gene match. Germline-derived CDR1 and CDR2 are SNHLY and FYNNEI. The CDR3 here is CAITVPGQGSHGYTF. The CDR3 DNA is TGTGCCATCACTGTCCCGGGACAGGGCTCTCATGGCTACACCTTC.

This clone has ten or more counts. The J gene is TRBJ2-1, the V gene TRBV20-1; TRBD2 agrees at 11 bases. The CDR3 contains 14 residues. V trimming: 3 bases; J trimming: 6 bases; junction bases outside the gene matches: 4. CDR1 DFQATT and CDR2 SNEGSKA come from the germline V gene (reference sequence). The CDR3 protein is CSARELAGVNEQFF. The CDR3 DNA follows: TGCAGTGCTAGGGAACTAGCGGGAGTCAATGAGCAGTTCTTC.

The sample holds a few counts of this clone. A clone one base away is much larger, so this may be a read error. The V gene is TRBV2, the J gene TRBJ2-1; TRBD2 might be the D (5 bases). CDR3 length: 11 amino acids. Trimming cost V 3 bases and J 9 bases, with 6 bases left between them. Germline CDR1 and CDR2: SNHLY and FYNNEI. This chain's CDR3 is CASSDEGEQFF. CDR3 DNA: TGTGCCAGCAGTGATGAGGGTGAGCAGTTCTTC.

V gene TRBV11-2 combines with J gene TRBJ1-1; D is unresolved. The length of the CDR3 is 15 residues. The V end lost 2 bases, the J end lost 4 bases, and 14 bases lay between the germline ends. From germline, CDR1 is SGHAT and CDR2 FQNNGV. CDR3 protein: CASSLQPTGCTEAFF. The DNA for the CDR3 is TGTGCCAGCAGCTTACAGCCGACCGGATGCACTGAAGCTTTCTTT.

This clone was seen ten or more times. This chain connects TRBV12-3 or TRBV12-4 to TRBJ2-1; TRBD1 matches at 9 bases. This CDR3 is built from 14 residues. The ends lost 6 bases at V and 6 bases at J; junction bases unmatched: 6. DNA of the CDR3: TGTGCCAGCAGACGGGGACAGGGAAGCAATGAGCAGTTCTTC. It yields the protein CASRRGQGSNEQFF.

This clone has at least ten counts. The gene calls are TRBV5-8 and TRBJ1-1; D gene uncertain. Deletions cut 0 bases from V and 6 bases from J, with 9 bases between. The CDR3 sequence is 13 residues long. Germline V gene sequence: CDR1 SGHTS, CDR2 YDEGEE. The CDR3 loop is CASSLDGNAEAFF. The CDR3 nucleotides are TGTGCCAGCAGCTTGGATGGTAACGCTGAAGCTTTCTTT.

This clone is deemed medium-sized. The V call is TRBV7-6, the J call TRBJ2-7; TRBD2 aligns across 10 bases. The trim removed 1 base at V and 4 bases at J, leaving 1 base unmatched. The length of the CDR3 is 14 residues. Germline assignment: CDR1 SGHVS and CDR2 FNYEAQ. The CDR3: CASSLGLAGYEQYF. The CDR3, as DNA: TGTGCCAGCAGCTTAGGACTAGCGGGTTACGAGCAGTACTTC. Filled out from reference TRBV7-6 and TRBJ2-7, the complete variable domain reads GAGVSQSPRYKVTKRGQDVALRCDPISGHVSLYWYRQALGQGPEFLTYFNYEAQQDKSGLPNDRFSAERPEGSISTLTIQRTEQRDSAMYRCASSLGLAGYEQYFGPGTRLTVT.

The CDR3 sequence: CSAREAVLAYNEQFF. The CDR3 DNA sequence: TGCAGTGCTAGAGAAGCGGTACTGGCCTACAATGAGCAGTTCTTC. V is TRBV20-1 and J is TRBJ2-1, with D maybe TRBD2 (5 bases). Germline-derived CDR1 and CDR2 are DFQATT and SNEGSKA (reference sequence). The CDR3 extends over 15 amino acids. Trimming removed 0 bases at V and 2 bases at J, with 11 bases between.

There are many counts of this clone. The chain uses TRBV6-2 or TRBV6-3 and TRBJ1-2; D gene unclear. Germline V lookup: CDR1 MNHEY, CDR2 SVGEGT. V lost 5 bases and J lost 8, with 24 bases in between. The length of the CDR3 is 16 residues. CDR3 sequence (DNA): TGTGCCAGCAGTCCTAATGAAGCCGGGCCTAATAAAGGCTACACCTTC. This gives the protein CASSPNEAGPNKGYTF.